Presented here are 3 T cell receptor beta chains from one specimen sequenced in a study of molecular identifiers for immune sequencing clone quantification listed by TCRdb under 2018. Library prep was done by PCR. The data were produced on an Illumina HiSeq 4000. The public reads were run again by TCRdb, first through fastp at Q25 and then through MiXCR, and only productive beta chains were kept. All rows with the same CDR3 protein become a single entry with the most common DNA and genes. This sample lists about 640,000 distinct CDR3 sequences; 20% were detected once. 0.85% of the sample is in the top ten clones. The sequencing sample was made of naive CD8+ T cells from blood, with Jurkat cell RNA spiked in. The cell subset or site label, as the study defines it: FACS-sorted CD8+CD4-CCR7+CD45RA+ naive T cells. The source of these receptors is a human donor in good health. Some libraries in this study had Jurkat cell RNA spiked in.

This clonotype was observed at least ten times. CDR3 sequence reads: CASSPPPTSGQETQYF. The CDR3 region has the DNA TGTGCCAGCAGTCCCCCCCCGACTAGCGGCCAAGAGACCCAGTACTTC. This chain uses TRBV12-3 or TRBV12-4 with TRBJ2-5; 9 nucleotides agree with TRBD2. CDR3 size: 16 residues. The ends lost 5 bases at V and 1 base at J; junction bases unmatched: 8.

The table lists this clonotype with many counts. This chain's CDR3 is CAWSVGTEAFF. The CDR3 DNA reads as TGTGCCTGGAGTGTGGGCACTGAAGCTTTCTTT. V is TRBV30 and J is TRBJ1-1, with D unclear. Germline values: CDR1 GTSNPN, CDR2 SVGIG (reference sequence). CDR3 length: 11 residues. Trimming removed 0 bases at V and 4 bases at J, with 3 bases between.

This clonotype was recorded at least ten times. The rearrangement links TRBV5-4 to TRBJ2-7, with 7 bases aligning to TRBD2. The junction had 9 bases not matched to a gene; V was cut back by 6 bases and J by 6 bases. CDR1 and CDR2 from the germline V gene are SGHNT and YYREEE (reference sequence). There are 13 residues in the CDR3. The chain's CDR3 is CASTPRGVREQYF. CDR3 nucleotides: TGTGCCAGCACCCCACGGGGGGTCCGCGAGCAGTACTTC.